A selection of T cell receptor beta chains follows, all from one sample in a study of T cells in Graves' hyperthyroidism and ophthalmopathy. Via MiXCR, TCRdb re-called the multiplex PCR reads, giving one row per CDR3 protein. The top ten hold roughly 19% of the sample, which has roughly 500,000 distinct CDR3 sequences, under 60% seen once. Sequenced material: peripheral blood or thyroid tissue (not recorded which). These receptors all come from an adult woman with Graves' disease, either hyperthyroidism or ophthalmopathy (not recorded which). The CDR3 runs from the conserved cysteine through the conserved F or W. A D gene is named only where the DNA matches it firmly.

>TRBJ1-2|NA|TRBV5-1
CASTPWGYEQGNGYTF
>TRBJ1-2|TRBD1|TRBV6-5
CASSYQTGTGHYGYTF
>TRBJ1-2|NA|TRBV6-5
CASRYKGFLHGYTF
>TRBJ2-6|NA|TRBV20-1
CSARHSSSGANVLTF
>TRBJ1-6|NA|TRBV7-9
CASSLDGTFLTFLNSPLHF
>TRBJ2-5|NA|TRBV7-9
CASSLVSGTQETQYF
>TRBJ2-5|TRBD2|TRBV10-3
CAISAIGTSGSQETQYF
>TRBJ1-1|NA|TRBV10-3
CAISGRDTEAFF
>TRBJ2-3|NA|TRBV5-1
CASSLDWGRDTQYF
>TRBJ1-1|NA|TRBV10-2
CASRGRENTEAFF
>TRBJ2-2|NA|TRBV2
CASKRDIYTGELFF
>TRBJ1-3|NA|TRBV24-1
CATSDFYGGVKIHSGNTIYF
>TRBJ2-5|NA|TRBV6-5
CASSYTRAARVTQYF
>TRBJ1-1|NA|TRBV9
CASSVVRRRKTEAFF
>TRBJ1-1|NA|TRBV30
CAWREGVGDTEAFF
>TRBJ2-2|TRBD1|TRBV5-1
CASRLQGANTGELSW
>TRBJ1-6|NA|TRBV7-9
CASSPLGRGLNSPLHF
>TRBJ2-7|NA|TRBV12-3/TRBV12-4
CASSLSGTDYEQYF
>TRBJ2-5|NA|TRBV28
CASTKLGLRQETQYF
>TRBJ1-5|NA|TRBV19
CTSSMRLNQPQHF
>TRBJ2-4|TRBD1|TRBV2
CASSEGTGMDIQYF
>TRBJ1-1|NA|TRBV5-1
CASSPPQGGTEAFF
>TRBJ1-1|TRBD1|TRBV5-1
CASSRGQGAINTEAFF
>TRBJ2-5|TRBD2|TRBV15
CATRLAGGPRQETQYF
>TRBJ2-2|NA|TRBV7-6
CASSLARGSGELFF
>TRBJ1-1|NA|TRBV28
CASSPIFPTEAFF
>TRBJ2-7|TRBD2|TRBV4-1
CTSSPRRELPGEQYF
>TRBJ2-7|NA|TRBV29-1
CSVENRLWGLGQYF
>TRBJ2-5|NA|TRBV9
CASSVSGGETQYF
>TRBJ2-3|NA|TRBV20-1
CSAIRVKESTDTQYF
>TRBJ2-2|TRBD1|TRBV6-1
CASSATGLVTGELFF
>TRBJ1-6|NA|TRBV18
CASSPTLGRPLHF
>TRBJ2-5|NA|TRBV7-2
CASSFTPSGETQYF
>TRBJ1-1|NA|TRBV12-3/TRBV12-4
CASSLERWGKAFF
>TRBJ2-7|NA|TRBV4-3
CASRQQISYEQYF
>TRBJ1-1|NA|TRBV7-9
CPSSPSGANTEAFF
>TRBJ1-4|NA|TRBV7-3
CASSSTRDNEKLFF
>TRBJ1-1|TRBD1|TRBV28
CASSLGTGDEAFF
>TRBJ2-7|NA|TRBV5-1
CANYLQRVGYEQYF
>TRBJ2-5|NA|TRBV4-1
CASSQATQETQYF
>TRBJ2-2|NA|TRBV12-3/TRBV12-4
CASSDWGARTGELFF
>TRBJ1-6|NA|TRBV20-1
CSARVGGASNSPLHF